This T cell receptor (beta chain) was identified during a study of identical twins. MiXCR, applied by TCRdb to the 5' RACE reads, yields one record per CDR3 protein. Seen here are 700,000 to 950,000 distinct CDR3 sequences, 9% to 15% observed once, and the top ten hold about 1.5%. The V end was cut by 0 bases, the J end by 3 bases, with 18 bases between. The CDR3 runs 18 residues. In addition, the sample was reused for a study of yellow fever vaccine responses in identical twins.

The rearrangement joins TRBV12-3 or TRBV12-4 to TRBJ2-1, with D hard to call. The sequence came from a woman between 18 and 30 years old in good health. Sequenced material: PBMCs. As DNA, the CDR3 is TGTGCCAGCAGTTTAGCGCAACTGGACGGGCGCTACTACAATGAGCAGTTCTTC. This sequence encodes CASSLAQLDGRYYNEQFF.